The rows below give T cell receptor beta chains drawn from one sample of a study of PD-1 blockade in classical Hodgkin lymphoma. Assay: immunoSEQ multiplex PCR; the TCRdb copy retains only in-frame clones and omits some. The sample lists approximately 940 clones, 69% seen once, with roughly 50% in the top ten. The sequenced sample was CD8+ T cells from blood, obtained at baseline. Receptors originate from a human donor with classical Hodgkin lymphoma. CDR3s include the opening cysteine and the closing phenylalanine or tryptophan. Fields, in order: J gene, clone size, D gene, V gene, CDR3 protein, CDR3 DNA. D genes are given only for firm matches. The size of a clone is reported for some rows only, either as once, few or many, or as a class for expanded clones.

TRBJ2-3,-,-,TRBV21-1,CASSKGTGVSTDTQYF,TGTGCCAGCAGCAAGGGGACAGGGGTCAGCACAGATACGCAGTATTTT
TRBJ2-2,-,TRBD2,TRBV6-4,CASSERGGTGELFF,TGTGCCAGCAGTGAGCGGGGGGGCACCGGGGAGCTGTTTTTT
TRBJ1-1,-,-,TRBV7-5,CASSLSEGMNTEAFF,TGTGCCAGCAGTCTGTCTGAGGGAATGAACACTGAAGCTTTCTTT
TRBJ1-3,-,-,TRBV19,CASSSMNSGNTIYF,TGTGCCAGTAGTAGCATGAACTCTGGAAACACCATATATTTT
TRBJ1-1,-,-,TRBV2,CASREGWGSTEAFF,TGTGCCAGCAGGGAGGGTTGGGGGAGCACTGAAGCTTTCTTT
TRBJ1-1,-,-,TRBV15,CATSLRVHLSEAFF,TGTGCCACCAGCCTGAGGGTTCATCTCTCTGAAGCTTTCTTT
TRBJ2-6,-,-,TRBV5-4,CASKIFVRQSRANVLTF,TGTGCCAGCAAGATATTCGTAAGACAAAGTCGGGCCAACGTCCTGACTTTC
TRBJ1-4,few,-,TRBV9,CASSVAGNEKLFF,TGTGCCAGCAGCGTAGCAGGTAATGAAAAACTGTTTTTT
TRBJ2-7,-,-,TRBV7-2,CASSLAPKVGYEQYF,TGTGCCAGCAGCTTAGCCCCCAAAGTGGGCTACGAGCAGTACTTC
TRBJ1-5,-,-,TRBV13,CASSRTTGSNQPQHF,TGTGCCAGCAGCCGAACGACCGGTAGCAATCAGCCCCAGCATTTT
TRBJ2-7,-,TRBD1,TRBV7-8,CASSPKTGYEQYF,TGTGCCAGCAGCCCTAAGACAGGGTACGAGCAGTACTTC
TRBJ2-1,few,TRBD2,TRBV28,CASSFSGTSAPNEQFF,TGTGCCAGCAGTTTTTCCGGGACTAGCGCCCCCAATGAGCAGTTCTTC
TRBJ2-3,-,TRBD2,TRBV4-2,CASSQQSSGTSGRDTQYF,TGTGCCAGCAGCCAACAGTCTTCCGGGACTAGCGGAAGAGATACGCAGTATTTT
TRBJ2-1,-,TRBD2,TRBV27,CASTPTSAMSYEQFF,TGTGCCAGCACCCCGACTAGCGCTATGTCATATGAGCAGTTCTTC
TRBJ1-5,few,-,TRBV29-1,CSVGEAGQPQHF,TGCAGCGTTGGGGAGGCCGGTCAGCCCCAGCATTTT
TRBJ2-7,once,-,TRBV30,CAWSRVYEQYF,TGTGCCTGGAGTAGGGTATACGAGCAGTACTTC
TRBJ2-1,-,-,TRBV2,CASSRQPGDNEQFF,TGTGCCAGCAGCCGACAGCCTGGGGACAATGAGCAGTTCTTC
TRBJ2-6,-,-,TRBV9,CASSVGDSGANVLTF,TGTGCCAGCAGCGTAGGAGACTCTGGGGCCAACGTCCTGACTTTC
TRBJ1-3,-,-,TRBV7-2,CASSLGRSGNTIYF,TGTGCCAGCAGCTTAGGCCGCTCTGGAAACACCATATATTTT
TRBJ1-1,-,TRBD1,TRBV5-1,CASSATGVRTEAFF,TGCGCCAGCAGCGCGACAGGGGTGCGGACTGAAGCTTTCTTT
TRBJ2-7,-,TRBD2,TRBV11-2,CASSLGAGVSYEQYF,TGTGCCAGCAGCTTAGGAGCGGGAGTTTCTTACGAGCAGTACTTC
TRBJ2-3,-,TRBD1,TRBV6-1,CASRDTGADTQYF,TGTGCCAGCAGGGATACAGGGGCAGATACGCAGTATTTT
TRBJ2-7,few,-,TRBV5-4,CASSQAQGGAGNYEQYF,TGTGCCAGCAGCCAAGCCCAAGGAGGGGCGGGTAACTACGAGCAGTACTTC
TRBJ2-4,-,-,TRBV4-1,CASSQSAAAGNIQYF,TGCGCCAGCAGCCAATCGGCCGCCGCCGGAAACATTCAGTACTTC
TRBJ2-1,-,-,TRBV7-6,CASSPYNNEQFF,TGTGCCAGCAGCCCCTATAACAATGAGCAGTTCTTC
TRBJ2-1,-,-,TRBV27,CASSLIGSGSYNEQFF,TGTGCCAGCAGTTTAATAGGTTCCGGCTCCTACAATGAGCAGTTCTTC
TRBJ1-2,-,-,TRBV7-7,CASSLGGGAYGYTF,TGTGCCAGCAGCCTCGGCGGGGGAGCCTATGGCTACACCTTC
TRBJ2-1,few,TRBD1,TRBV7-2,CASGITGGGYNEQFF,TGTGCCAGCGGGATTACAGGGGGCGGCTACAATGAGCAGTTCTTC
TRBJ1-5,-,-,TRBV6-5,CASRPDTSPHQPQHF,TGTGCCAGCAGACCAGACACCTCCCCCCATCAGCCCCAGCATTTT
TRBJ2-1,-,TRBD2,TRBV9,CASSAIAGSSYNEQFF,TGTGCCAGCAGCGCAATAGCGGGGAGCTCCTACAATGAGCAGTTCTTC
TRBJ1-2,few,-,TRBV5-6,CASSSGHSYGYTF,TGTGCCAGCAGCTCAGGACATTCCTATGGCTACACCTTC
TRBJ2-7,-,-,TRBV30,CAWSRVYEQYF,TGTGCCTGGAGTAGGGTATACGAGCAGTACTTC
TRBJ2-2,-,-,TRBV5-1,CASSLGQGLSTGELFF,TGCGCCAGCAGCTTGGGGCAGGGGCTCTCCACCGGGGAGCTGTTTTTT
TRBJ1-1,-,-,TRBV25-1,CASSEWGNTEAFF,TGTGCCAGCAGTGAATGGGGGAACACTGAAGCTTTCTTT
TRBJ2-1,-,TRBD2,TRBV7-6,CASSLGASGRMDEQFF,TGTGCCAGCAGCTTAGGCGCTAGCGGCCGGATGGATGAGCAGTTCTTC
TRBJ2-7,-,-,TRBV5-8,CASSLVQDTHSYEQYF,TGTGCCAGCAGCTTGGTTCAGGACACCCACTCCTACGAGCAGTACTTC
TRBJ2-7,-,TRBD2,TRBV9,CASSVAAAGVYEQYF,TGTGCCAGCAGCGTCGCAGCAGCGGGGGTGTACGAGCAGTACTTC
TRBJ1-1,hyperexpanded,-,TRBV11-2,CASSLSGVNTEAFF,TGTGCCAGCAGCTTATCAGGGGTGAACACTGAAGCTTTCTTT
TRBJ2-1,-,TRBD2,TRBV11-3,CASSSGGHSNLDYNEQFF,TGTGCCAGCAGTAGCGGGGGGCATTCCAACCTGGACTACAATGAGCAGTTCTTC
TRBJ2-3,-,-,TRBV19,CASSIGTTSTDTQYF,TGTGCCAGTAGTATTGGGACAACTAGCACAGATACGCAGTATTTT
TRBJ2-7,-,-,TRBV9,CASSPRGAPGHPYEQYF,TGTGCCAGCAGCCCCAGGGGCGCTCCGGGACACCCTTACGAGCAGTACTTC
TRBJ2-4,-,-,TRBV10-3,CAISGDSRGDIQYF,TGTGCCATCAGTGGTGATTCGAGAGGGGACATTCAGTACTTC
TRBJ2-3,-,TRBD1,TRBV30,CAWTWTGSTDTQYF,TGTGCCTGGACCTGGACAGGCAGCACAGATACGCAGTATTTT
TRBJ2-7,-,-,TRBV4-1,CASSQGFTRSSYEQYF,TGCGCCAGCAGCCAAGGATTTACTAGAAGCTCCTACGAGCAGTACTTC
TRBJ1-1,-,-,TRBV5-8,CASSLSPAPNTEAFF,TGTGCCAGCAGCTTGTCGCCAGCACCGAACACTGAAGCTTTCTTT
TRBJ2-7,-,TRBD1,TRBV12-5,CASGSSGTGAEEQYF,TGTGCTAGTGGATCGTCCGGGACAGGGGCTGAAGAGCAGTACTTC
TRBJ2-1,-,TRBD2,TRBV27,CASSPIAGGFSSYNEQFF,TGTGCCAGCAGTCCTATAGCGGGGGGCTTTAGCTCCTACAATGAGCAGTTCTTC
TRBJ2-2,once,-,TRBV6-6,CASWVNGELFF,TGTGCCAGTTGGGTAAACGGGGAGCTGTTTTTT
TRBJ2-7,-,-,TRBV4-3,CASSQLREYEQYF,TGCGCCAGCAGCCAGCTCAGGGAGTACGAGCAGTACTTC
TRBJ2-7,-,TRBD2,TRBV19,CASSMGLAGGHEQYF,TGTGCCAGTAGTATGGGACTAGCGGGAGGCCACGAGCAGTACTTC
TRBJ2-1,-,-,TRBV27,CASSLLSGVNNEQFF,TGTGCCAGCAGTCTCCTAAGCGGAGTGAACAATGAGCAGTTCTTC
TRBJ1-1,-,-,TRBV30,CAWDNMNTEAFF,TGTGCCTGGGATAACATGAACACTGAAGCTTTCTTT
TRBJ2-1,-,-,TRBV5-1,CASSSYNEQFF,TGCGCCAGCAGCTCCTACAATGAGCAGTTCTTC